The 15 T cell receptor beta chains listed next were all sequenced from one sample in a study of blood T cells in healthy people across ages. It was with a sample-barcoded 5' primer and a J-beta primer mix that a second PCR of about 6 to 12 cycles was run. TCRdb re-analysed the 5' RACE reads in MiXCR, keeping a single row per CDR3 protein. Among roughly 680,000 distinct CDR3 sequences, around 52% were seen once, and the ten largest hold approximately 12%. The source material was blood. The receptors shown here come from a woman of 80 years or more in good health.

Details on this clonotype: One end of the junction fails to match germline, which may point to a read error. The rearrangement links TRBV28 to TRBJ1-6, with a possible D match to TRBD1 (5 bases). This CDR3 comprises 17 residues. The V gene's germline CDR1 is MDHEN and CDR2 SYDVKM. The CDR3 is CASSLGRSSSYSSPLHF. For the CDR3, the DNA is TGTGCCAGCAGTTTGGGACGGTCTAGCTCCTATAGTTCACCCCTCCACTTT.

As for this clonotype: One junction end does not reproduce the germline sequence, and a read error may be involved. The rearrangement uses TRBV29-1 and TRBJ1-1; the D gene is possibly TRBD1 (5 bases). Looked up from germline, CDR1 is SQVTM and CDR2 is ANQGSEA. The CDR3 covers 12 residues. CDR3 sequence reads: CSIDRGNTEAFF. In DNA, the CDR3 is TGCAGCATTGACAGAGGGAACACTGAAGCTTTCTTT.

The chain employs TRBV6-2 or TRBV6-3 and TRBJ2-1; 7 bases align to TRBD2. From germline, CDR1 is MNHEY and CDR2 SVGEGT. Germline trimming cut 5 bases from V and 5 bases from J; bases unmatched to any gene: 12. The CDR3 totals 16 residues. CDR3 sequence: CASSPWLAGVNNEQFF. Here the CDR3 DNA reads TGTGCCAGCAGTCCTTGGCTTGCGGGAGTCAACAATGAGCAGTTCTTC.

This clonotype has more than one count but fewer than ten. The chain uses TRBV27 and TRBJ2-3; D gene uncertain. This CDR3 region has 14 residues. Germline V lookup: CDR1 MNHEY, CDR2 SMNVEV (reference sequence). The ends were cut back, 2 bases at V and 3 bases at J, with 9 bases in the middle. For the CDR3, the DNA is TGTGCCAGCAGTTTAGCGCAAGCGACAGATACGCAGTATTTT. Translation: CASSLAQATDTQYF.

The chain carries TRBV2 and TRBJ2-5, with a tentative D call TRBD2 (7 bases). CDR3 length: 14 amino acids. Germline CDR1 SNHLY, CDR2 FYNNEI. V dropped 8 bases and J dropped 7 bases, with 20 bases sitting between them. This CDR3 is CASPGGPGFGTQYF. The CDR3 DNA reads as TGTGCCAGCCCCGGGGGGCCTGGTTTTGGGACCCAGTACTTC.

The V gene is TRBV7-9, the J gene TRBJ1-4, with TRBD1 as a possible D gene (6 bases). The V and J ends lost 4 bases and 8 bases respectively, with 20 bases between them. CDR3 length: 16 amino acids. Germline CDR1 is SEHNR and CDR2 is FQNEAQ (reference sequence). CDR3 sequence (DNA): TGTGCCAGCAGCTCTACTCAGGGGTTTAGTCGGGAAAAACTGTTTTTT. Translation: CASSSTQGFSREKLFF.

Points on this clonotype: One end of the junction fails to match germline, which may point to a read error. The chain joins TRBV2 to TRBJ2-1; tentative D call: TRBD2 (6 bases). Germline CDR1 SNHLY, CDR2 FYNNEI. The CDR3 extends over 16 amino acids. The CDR3 loop is CASSEAPSASYNEQFF. In DNA, the CDR3 is TGCGCCAGCAGTGAAGCGCCTAGCGCTTCCTACAATGAGCAGTTCTTC.

CDR3 DNA sequence: TGCAGCGCCCAGACTAGCGGGATAAACAATGAGCAGTTCTTC. Protein sequence: CSAQTSGINNEQFF. The chain has TRBV29-1 and TRBJ2-1, with 11 bases that match TRBD2. Germline V CDR1 and CDR2: SQVTM, ANQGSEA. The CDR3 loop spans 14 amino acids. V lost 7 bases, J lost 5 bases, and 7 bases stayed unmatched.

The chain recombines TRBV18 with TRBJ1-5; D is ambiguous. Trimming cost V 2 bases and J 3 bases, with 11 bases left between them. Germline-derived CDR1 and CDR2 are KGHSH and LQKENI. The CDR3 length is 15 residues. The CDR3 nucleotides read TGTGCCAGCTCACCATCCCAGAGGGACAATCAGCCCCAGCATTTT. As protein: CASSPSQRDNQPQHF.

With regard to this clonotype: With a much larger clone just one base away, this may be a read error. The chain employs TRBV18 and TRBJ1-1; D might be TRBD1 (6 bases). V shed 2 bases and J shed 6 bases, with 16 bases lying between them. The CDR3 spans 15 residues. Germline CDR1 KGHSH, CDR2 LQKENI. The CDR3 coding sequence is TGTGCCAGCTCACCATCGGGCAGGGGTGACGCTGAAGCTTTCTTT. This codes for CASSPSGRGDAEAFF.

The genes are TRBV29-1 and TRBJ2-4; weak D call: TRBD1 (6 bases). The CDR3 extends over 13 amino acids. Germline CDR1 and CDR2: SQVTM and ANQGSEA. V was cut by 4 bases and J by 3 bases, with 10 bases left in between. The CDR3 DNA follows: TGCAGCGTTGTTTTCAGGGGCAAAAACATTCAGTACTTC. This codes for CSVVFRGKNIQYF.

The chain carries TRBV7-9 and TRBJ2-2; D gene ambiguous. CDR3 length equals 16 residues. Germline V gene sequence: CDR1 SEHNR, CDR2 FQNEAQ (reference sequence). With 5 bases removed from V and 4 bases from J, the gap between germline ends came to 17 bases. CDR3 amino acids: CASSVGARASTGELFF. As DNA, the CDR3 is TGTGCCAGCAGCGTAGGCGCCCGGGCCTCCACCGGGGAGCTGTTTTTT. Combining the CDR3 with reference TRBV7-9 and TRBJ2-2 gives the whole variable domain DTGVSQNPRHKITKRGQNVTFRCDPISEHNRLYWYRQTLGQGPEFLTYFQNEAQLEKSRLLSDRFSAERPKGSFSTLEIQRTEQGDSAMYLCASSVGARASTGELFFGEGSRLTVL.

Details on this clonotype: A read error may be the cause here, since a much bigger clone is one base away. The CDR3 protein is CASSVYSAEAQYF. The CDR3 nucleotides are TGTGCCAGCAGCGTTTACAGCGCAGAGGCCCAGTACTTC. The chain carries TRBV7-9 and TRBJ2-5; D is undetermined. This CDR3 comprises 13 residues. Germline V CDR1 and CDR2: SEHNR, FQNEAQ (reference sequence).

This clonotype came up many times. The CDR3 DNA reads TGCAGCGCCCGAGCCTCCTACAATGAGCAGTTCTTC. This translates into CSARASYNEQFF. The chain links TRBV29-1 to TRBJ2-1, with D unclear. The ends were cut back, 7 bases at V and 0 bases at J, with 7 bases in the middle. Germline CDR1 is SQVTM and CDR2 is ANQGSEA. The CDR3 length is 12 residues.

This clonotype has ten or more counts. The chain recombines TRBV5-4 with TRBJ2-1, with a weak D call TRBD2 (5 bases). Germline values: CDR1 SGHNT, CDR2 YYREEE (reference sequence). The V and J ends lost 0 bases and 8 bases respectively, with 12 bases between them. CDR3 size: 14 residues. The CDR3 spells CASSLGVREHEQFF. In DNA form, the CDR3 reads TGTGCCAGCAGCTTGGGGGTGAGGGAGCATGAGCAGTTCTTC.